The next 18 T cell receptor beta chains were all read from a single sample in a study of T cells in Graves' hyperthyroidism and ophthalmopathy. Regions amplified from RNA transcripts were the TCR beta CDR3 regions. The study used the HTBI primer set for a first-round RT-PCR of the TCR CDR3. TCRdb fed the multiplex PCR reads into MiXCR, producing one record per CDR3 protein. The table includes 610,000 or so distinct CDR3 sequences, 46% detected once. The specimen was peripheral blood or thyroid tissue (not recorded which). Every receptor here comes from a woman between 18 and 29 years old with Graves' hyperthyroidism.

This clonotype was counted at least ten times. The V call is TRBV7-9, the J call TRBJ2-7; D not certain. The CDR3 has 17 amino acids. V was clipped by 1 base and J by 3 bases, with 19 bases between them. The germline gives CDR1 SEHNR, CDR2 FQNEAQ (reference sequence). Here the CDR3 reads CASSLVETGLLGYEQYF. CDR3 DNA: TGTGCCAGCAGCTTAGTTGAAACCGGGCTATTGGGCTACGAGCAGTACTTC.

This chain connects TRBV2 to TRBJ2-7; D possibly corresponds to TRBD2 (6 bases). The J call could be wrong; TRBJ2-1 is a better fit for the DNA end. The CDR3 has 13 residues. The germline CDR1 and CDR2 sequences are SNHLY and FYNNEI. The CDR3 here is CASPGGGVGEQFF. The CDR3 nucleotides read TGTGCCAGCCCCGGAGGCGGGGTCGGTGAGCAGTTCTTC.

A word on this clonotype: A much larger clone is a single base away; this may be a read error. The chain combines TRBV7-3 with TRBJ2-2, with D unclear. Trimming cost V 3 bases and J 3 bases, with 8 bases left between them. The length of the CDR3 is 14 residues. Germline V gene data show CDR1 as SGHTA and CDR2 as FQGTGA. The CDR3: CASSFSSYTGELFF. In DNA, the CDR3 is TGTGCCAGCAGCTTCAGCAGTTACACCGGGGAGCTGTTTTTT.

V and J are TRBV4-1 and TRBJ2-5; D may be TRBD2 (6 bases). The CDR3 runs to 15 residues. Trimming took 0 bases from V and 4 from J, leaving 12 bases between them. The germline CDR1 and CDR2 sequences are MGHRA and YSYEKL. The CDR3 coding sequence is TGCGCCAGCAGCCAAGATCAAGGAGCGGGAGAGACCCAGTACTTC. Translated: CASSQDQGAGETQYF.

J is TRBJ1-1 and V is TRBV29-1, with D unresolved. The CDR3 consists of 13 residues. Trimming shortened V by 8 bases and J by 1 base, and 14 bases separated the two germline ends. Germline V gene lookup returns CDR1 SQVTM and CDR2 ANQGSEA. CDR3 sequence reads: CSQVTGWNTEAFF. DNA of the CDR3: TGCAGCCAAGTTACGGGATGGAACACTGAAGCTTTCTTT. Combining the CDR3 with reference TRBV29-1 and TRBJ1-1 gives the whole variable domain SAVISQKPSRDICQRGTSLTIQCQVDSQVTMMFWYRQQPGQSLTLIATANQGSEATYESGFVIDKFPISRPNLTFSTLTVSNMSPEDSSIYLCSQVTGWNTEAFFGQGTRLTVV.

This chain links TRBV25-1 with TRBJ2-5; 10 bases agree with TRBD1. The J call may be faulty, since TRBJ2-7 better matches the DNA end. This CDR3 comprises 15 residues. Germline values: CDR1 MGHDK, CDR2 SYGVNS. CDR3 amino acids: CASSGGQGIWDEQYF. Here the CDR3 DNA reads TGTGCCAGCAGTGGGGGACAGGGGATATGGGACGAGCAGTACTTC.

V and J are TRBV19 and TRBJ1-4; no firm D call. The germline V and J ends were trimmed by 4 bases and 8 bases, with 5 bases remaining between them. The CDR3 sequence is 11 residues long. Germline-derived CDR1 and CDR2 are LNHDA and SQIVND (reference sequence). In DNA form, the CDR3 reads TGTGCCAGTAGTAGGCAGGAAAAACTGTTTTTT. Residues: CASSRQEKLFF.

Turning to this clonotype: This sequence may be a read error, since a much larger clone differs from it by one base. V usage is TRBV4-3 and J usage is TRBJ1-1; D is undetermined. Germline loops: CDR1 LGHNA, CDR2 YSLEER. The V end was cut by 0 bases, the J end by 4 bases, with 15 bases between. The CDR3 loop spans 16 amino acids. The CDR3 bases are TGCGCCAGCAGCCAAGATGGGAGGCAAATGAGCACTGAAGCTTTCTTT. Translated: CASSQDGRQMSTEAFF.

In the case of this clonotype: A much larger clone is a single base away; this may be a read error. This CDR3 fails to terminate in the conserved phenylalanine or tryptophan, so it likely reflects a read error. The chain joins TRBV11-1 to TRBJ1-5, with D possibly being TRBD1 (6 bases). Germline V lookup: CDR1 SGHAT, CDR2 FQDESV (reference sequence). The V end was cut by 3 bases, the J end by 5 bases, with 11 bases between. This CDR3 is 14 amino acids long. The CDR3 DNA reads as TGTGCCAGCAGCTTGGTGAGGGGGGATCAGCCCCAGCATTTG. This sequence encodes CASSLVRGDQPQHL.

The sample holds many counts of this clonotype. V is TRBV7-2 and J is TRBJ2-7; 11 bases line up with TRBD2. This CDR3 comprises 17 residues. J lost 0 bases, V lost 1 base, and 5 bases had no gene match. Germline V gene lookup returns CDR1 SGHTA and CDR2 FQGNSA. The chain's CDR3 is CASSLGSGGGSSYEQYF. In DNA form, the CDR3 reads TGTGCCAGCAGCTTAGGTAGCGGGGGGGGTAGCTCCTACGAGCAGTACTTC. Looking up the rest from reference TRBV7-2 and TRBJ2-7 gives the full variable domain: GAGVSQSPSNKVTEKGKDVELRCDPISGHTALYWYRQSLGQGLEFLIYFQGNSAPDKSGLPSDRFSAERTGGSVSTLTIQRTQQEDSAVYLCASSLGSGGGSSYEQYFGPGTRLTVT.

With regard to this clonotype: The CDR3 does not close with the conserved phenylalanine or tryptophan, likely indicating a read error. V usage is TRBV2 and J usage is TRBJ2-5, with D perhaps matching TRBD2 (6 bases). Between the trimmed V and J ends, which lost 4 bases and 5 bases, there was a span of 17 bases. Germline assignment: CDR1 SNHLY and CDR2 FYNNEI. The CDR3 runs 15 residues. For the CDR3, the DNA is TGTGCCAGCAGTGGAGCATGGGGGGAGTGGGAGACCCAGTACCTC. As protein: CASSGAWGEWETQYL.

The chain links TRBV3-1 to TRBJ2-2, with TRBD1 identical over 8 bases. The CDR3 extends over 14 amino acids. Germline V lookup: CDR1 LGHDT, CDR2 YNNKEL (reference sequence). With 4 bases clipped from V and 5 bases from J, the junction kept 3 bases outside the gene matches. The CDR3 protein is CASSPRTGTGELFF. The CDR3 DNA follows: TGTGCCAGCAGCCCGCGGACAGGGACCGGGGAGCTGTTTTTT.

This clonotype was detected once. A single base separates this from a much larger clone, so it may be a read error. The V gene is TRBV15, the J gene TRBJ2-7; 15 nucleotides match TRBD2. The CDR3 is 20 amino acids. Germline values: CDR1 LNHNV, CDR2 YYDKDF (reference sequence). CDR3 region: CATSRDRVQGTSGRSYEQSF. The CDR3 nucleotides read TGTGCCACCAGCAGAGATCGGGTGCAGGGGACTAGCGGGAGGTCGTACGAGCAGTCCTTC.

The chain recombines TRBV29-1 with TRBJ1-1, with D tentatively TRBD1 (5 bases). Trimming stripped 1 base from V and 5 bases from J, with 8 bases between. This CDR3 spans 12 amino acids. Looked up from germline, CDR1 is SQVTM and CDR2 is ANQGSEA. In nucleotides, the CDR3 is TGCAGCGTTGAAGGGGGCCGTACTGAAGCTTTCTTT. Protein product: CSVEGGRTEAFF. The full variable domain, with the rest looked up from reference TRBV29-1 and TRBJ1-1, is SAVISQKPSRDICQRGTSLTIQCQVDSQVTMMFWYRQQPGQSLTLIATANQGSEATYESGFVIDKFPISRPNLTFSTLTVSNMSPEDSSIYLCSVEGGRTEAFFGQGTRLTVV.

The CDR3 region has the DNA TGTGCCAGCAGCTTAGAACCGGGGACAGGTCGACAGCCCCAGCATTTT. Protein product: CASSLEPGTGRQPQHF. The gene calls are TRBV7-6 and TRBJ1-5; 8 bases map to TRBD1. With V trimmed by 1 base and J by 7 bases, 9 bases remained unmatched. In germline, CDR1 is SGHVS, CDR2 FNYEAQ. The CDR3 runs to 16 residues.

This clonotype was seen many times. V and J are TRBV6-6 and TRBJ1-3; possible D gene TRBD1, 6 bases. The CDR3 has 16 residues. Trimming shortened V by 2 bases and J by 4 bases, and 15 bases separated the two germline ends. Germline V gene sequence: CDR1 MNHNY, CDR2 SVGAGI (reference sequence). The CDR3 sequence is CASSYLLRGSGNTIYF. CDR3 DNA: TGTGCCAGCAGTTACCTACTCAGGGGTTCCGGAAACACCATATATTTT.

This sequence joins TRBV7-8 and TRBJ2-5, with TRBD1 matching over 8 bases. The V gene's germline CDR1 is SGHVS and CDR2 FQNEAQ. The CDR3 is 15 residues long. The ends lost 0 bases at V and 9 bases at J; junction bases unmatched: 9. CDR3 sequence reads: CASSLAGQGGQPQYF. In DNA form, the CDR3 reads TGTGCCAGCAGCTTAGCCGGACAGGGAGGTCAGCCCCAGTACTTC.

This chain joins TRBV20-1 and TRBJ2-3; D gene ambiguous. The germline V gene encodes CDR1 DFQATT and CDR2 SNEGSKA (reference sequence). V lost 5 bases to trimming and J lost 4 bases, with 7 bases between them. This CDR3 region has 11 residues. This CDR3 reads CSADVADTQYF. The CDR3, as DNA: TGCAGTGCTGACGTAGCAGATACGCAGTATTTT.